The 14 T cell receptor beta chains below come from one sample, sequenced in a study of shared clonotypes between healthy human individuals. CD45RO-negative CD8 cells positively selected for CCR7 made up the naive population, which excluded terminally differentiated effector memory CD45RA+ cells. Generated by immunoSEQ multiplex PCR, the TCRdb table keeps only in-frame clones and is missing some. This repertoire shows fewer than 1 million clones, about 97% found once; its top ten account for over 0.2%. The material sequenced was naive CD8+ T cells sorted from blood. Every receptor here comes from a man aged 25-40 years in good health.

This clone was observed a single time. This chain links TRBV27 with TRBJ2-1, with 10 bases aligning to TRBD2. Trimming removed 7 bases from V and 4 bases from J; junction bases left unmatched: 16. The CDR3 has 18 amino acids. Germline V gives CDR1 MNHEY, CDR2 SMNVEV (reference sequence). Written as DNA, the CDR3 is TGTGCCAGCAACCCAGACCCCCTCCAGCGGGGGGGGTACAATGAGCAGTTCTTC. Its translation is CASNPDPLQRGGYNEQFF.

In this sample, this clone turned up once. One end of the junction is discordant with germline, which a read error may explain. The chain combines TRBV7-7 with TRBJ2-3, with D unclear. The CDR3 contains 16 residues. Germline lookup yields CDR1 SSHAT and CDR2 FNYEAQ (reference sequence). In DNA form, the CDR3 reads TGTGCTAGCAGCCCGATCCAAGGGCTGCACCAAGATACGCAGTATTTT. This translates into CASSPIQGLHQDTQYF.

J is TRBJ2-3 and V is TRBV4-1; no clear D gene. V was cut by 0 bases and J by 0 bases, with 13 bases left in between. Germline CDR1 and CDR2: MGHRA and YSYEKL. The CDR3 runs to 17 residues. Written as DNA, the CDR3 is TGCGCCAGCAGCCAAGAGTCAGCAAGCTCTAGCACAGATACGCAGTATTTT. Translation gives CASSQESASSSTDTQYF.

The chain couples TRBV27 to TRBJ2-5; D ambiguous. Germline V gene lookup returns CDR1 MNHEY and CDR2 SMNVEV (reference sequence). V shed 0 bases and J shed 5 bases, with 13 bases lying between them. This CDR3 has 15 amino acids. The CDR3 spells CASSLSNPGRETQYF. CDR3 bases: TGTGCCAGCAGTTTATCGAATCCCGGGCGGGAGACCCAGTACTTC.

The chain combines TRBV7-6 with TRBJ2-3, with D possibly TRBD2 on 5 matching bases. Trimming stripped 5 bases from V and 1 base from J, with 10 bases between. Germline V gene lookup returns CDR1 SGHVS and CDR2 FNYEAQ. The CDR3 sequence is 14 residues long. The CDR3 loop is CASSDGGGTDTQYF. CDR3 bases: TGTGCCAGCAGCGATGGAGGCGGCACAGATACGCAGTATTTT.

The gene calls are TRBV7-9 and TRBJ2-3; maybe TRBD2 (6 bases). Trimming pared 5 bases from V and 6 bases from J, leaving 21 bases between. Germline lookup yields CDR1 SEHNR and CDR2 FQNEAQ (reference sequence). The CDR3 length is 16 residues. This chain's CDR3 is CASSPVGTGTSDTQYF. The CDR3 coding sequence is TGTGCCAGCAGCCCAGTCGGGACTGGGACTTCGGATACGCAGTATTTT.

The chain recombines TRBV28 with TRBJ1-1; no clear D gene. The germline CDR1 and CDR2 sequences are MDHEN and SYDVKM. This CDR3 is built from 14 residues. With 8 bases removed from V and 0 bases from J, the gap between germline ends came to 13 bases. CDR3 nucleotide sequence: TGTGCCAGCCGGAGTTTAACGGTGAACACTGAAGCTTTCTTT. This translates into CASRSLTVNTEAFF.

The rearrangement links TRBV15 to TRBJ1-2, with D hard to call. The germline V and J ends were trimmed by 5 bases and 4 bases, with 11 bases remaining between them. Germline values: CDR1 LNHNV, CDR2 YYDKDF (reference sequence). The CDR3 is made up of 13 amino acids. CDR3 sequence: CATSQTPIYGYTF. The CDR3 coding sequence is TGTGCCACCAGCCAAACCCCTATCTATGGCTACACCTTC.

The chain links TRBV27 to TRBJ2-7, with a tentative D call TRBD1 (5 bases). The CDR3 sequence is 16 residues long. Per the germline V gene, CDR1 is MNHEY and CDR2 is SMNVEV (reference sequence). V was trimmed by 6 bases and J by 3 bases, leaving 21 bases between them. The CDR3 DNA is TGTGCCAGCAGCCAGCTACCAGGGAAGTTCCACTACGAGCAGTACTTC. Its translation: CASSQLPGKFHYEQYF.

Here the CDR3 DNA reads TGTGCCAGCAGCCCCCTCTCTGGTTCCTACGAGCAGTACTTC. Translation gives CASSPLSGSYEQYF. This chain joins TRBV11-2 and TRBJ2-7; D remains ambiguous. CDR3 length equals 14 residues. Looked up from germline, CDR1 is SGHAT and CDR2 is FQNNGV. Trimming took 5 bases from V and 1 from J, leaving 12 bases between them.

This chain uses TRBV4-3 with TRBJ2-2; 7 positions match TRBD2. V shed 3 bases and J 5 bases; nucleotides not matched to a gene: 9. The CDR3 is 16 residues long. Looked up from germline, CDR1 is LGHNA and CDR2 is YSLEER. The CDR3 spells CASSQHAGVRTGELFF. DNA for the CDR3: TGCGCCAGCAGCCAGCATGCGGGAGTGAGGACCGGGGAGCTGTTTTTT.

The rearrangement links TRBV19 to TRBJ2-3; D gene uncertain. CDR3 length equals 15 residues. The V and J ends lost 2 bases and 6 bases respectively, with 15 bases between them. CDR1 and CDR2 from the germline V gene are LNHDA and SQIVND (reference sequence). CDR3 nucleotide sequence: TGTGCCAGTAGTATACCGAGGCTGTCCGGGGATACGCAGTATTTT. Translation gives CASSIPRLSGDTQYF.

This chain uses TRBV29-1 with TRBJ2-7; 10 bases map to TRBD2. The germline V gene encodes CDR1 SQVTM and CDR2 ANQGSEA. The CDR3 is 16 amino acids. The ends lost 1 base at V and 2 bases at J; junction bases unmatched: 8. The CDR3 DNA reads as TGCAGCGTTGAAGGGGTAGCGGGAGGTCGGACCTACGAGCAGTACTTC. Translation gives CSVEGVAGGRTYEQYF.

This rearrangement joins TRBV23-1 to TRBJ1-4; no clear D. TRBV23-1 is an ORF; its function is uncertain. The V and J ends lost 3 bases and 1 base respectively, with 18 bases between them. The CDR3 is 18 amino acids. The CDR3 protein is CASSHTRVAPVTNEKLFF. As DNA, the CDR3 is TGCGCCAGCAGTCACACGAGGGTAGCTCCGGTAACTAATGAAAAACTGTTTTTT.